This TCR beta chain was identified in a study of cytomegalovirus exposure and HLA in healthy donors (dated by TCRdb to about 2017). Regarding the complete study: An earlier analysis of approximately 590 of the donors reported more than 250 Gb of sequence data and more than 90 million unique TCR beta sequences from roughly 180 million T cells. An early release that covered roughly 600 HLA-typed donors contained approximately 300 gigabases of sequencing data and tens of millions of unique TCR sequences. Of the 300 to 450 genotyped donors, approximately 80% fell in the genetic ancestry cluster associated with self-reported Caucasian donors. The study aimed to test whether signatures of past pathogen exposure could be identified by cataloging public T cell receptors. The T cell repertoires of 670 or so subjects were profiled by immunosequencing and related to cytomegalovirus serostatus. Besides the first cohort of 666 subjects, a separate validation cohort made up of 120 different subjects was used. High-throughput TCR immunosequencing, statistical association of individual TCRs with disease status, and machine learning were combined to predict cytomegalovirus infection status. A later analysis re-examined previously published TCR beta repertoires from about 700 donors and added high-resolution HLA genotyping to investigate patterns of TCR occurrence. The later analysis used no new phenotypic data to find candidate immune exposures, relying instead on TCR beta sequences and their occurrence across donors. To decide whether each TCR beta V gene segment behaved as functional or pseudogenic, an earlier analysis of some 600 of the donors relied on high-throughput TCR beta sequencing. Donor age, sex, ethnicity and CMV serostatus were compiled together with the repertoire data. A later genetic analysis used genome-wide SNP genotypes for 398 of the 666 donors, treating that subset as a discovery cohort. All discovery cohort repertoires had been generated using a single sequencing platform. Class I and class II HLA loci were covered by the typing at four-digit resolution. Typing coverage varied by locus: roughly 620-630 donors for A, B, C, DRB1 and DQB1; 522 for DQA1; some 610 for DPA1; fewer than 480 for DPB1. A few DR-DQ haplotypes were handled as single units for association and clustering because linkage in the cohort was strong. Across approximately 400 genotyped donors of the cohort, an average of roughly 250,000 unique TCR beta nucleotide sequences per donor were sequenced, and roughly 20% of those sequences were non-productive.

The library was obtained by the immunoSEQ multiplex PCR assay. For the multiplex PCR, a mixture combining 60 forward primers for TCR Vbeta segments and 13 reverse primers for TCR Jbeta segments was used. Amplification of the CDR3 region of rearranged TCR beta genes was performed with a multiplex PCR assay on genomic DNA. The Illumina HiSeq System was used to sequence the amplified TCR beta libraries as 87-base-pair reads. The published analysis was carried out like this. A later analysis tallied 75 million to 95 million unique TCR beta chains across the 640 or so repertoires, and some 12 million of those chains were shared by two or more donors. A nearest-neighbor algorithm error-corrected the raw reads and collapsed the reads into unique sequences, merging closely related sequences to remove PCR and sequencing errors. Alignment of CDR3 sequences to IMGT reference sequences was used to assign V, D and J gene segments. For a sequence to be retained, a match of at least six nucleotides was required to both a V gene segment and a J gene segment. Rearrangements were called productive when the CDR3 lacked stop codons and stayed in frame with V and J; all others were non-productive. CDR3 was defined by IMGT convention, running from the second conserved V-encoded cysteine to the conserved J-encoded phenylalanine. In an earlier analysis of 550 to 650 of the donors, sequences lacking an unambiguous match to a single V gene segment were excluded. An earlier analysis of fewer than 650 of the donors classified V segments as functional when productive rearrangements were above 56.7% and as segregating when the standard deviation between donors was above 5%. To diagnose cytomegalovirus status from the catalog of TCR beta chain sequences, a statistical classification framework was built. V and J gene assignment, in a later analysis, came from comparing TCR nucleotide sequences with IMGT/GENE-DB human TR gene sequences. Using the TCRdist pipeline, a later analysis assigned CDR3 sequences along with most-parsimonious VDJ recombination scenarios. In a later analysis, every TCR beta chain was defined by the combination of its CDR3 amino acid sequence and its V-gene family, and reads without a unique V-gene family were dropped. In a later analysis, 450 to 600 highly shared, low-generation-probability nucleotide sequences were removed to address suspected cross-contamination and a sequencing artifact. In a later analysis, a clonal expansion index was calculated for each public chain from normalized within-repertoire ranks of inferred template counts. In a later analysis, generation probabilities were computed using a VDJ recombination model fitted to out-of-frame rearrangements, and the results were checked against IGoR. A later analysis scored TCR-TCR, TCR-HLA and TCR-CMV co-occurrence with hypergeometric tests, applying a repertoire-size bias correction to TCR pairs. To estimate false discovery rates, a later analysis permuted the HLA or CMV assignments 20 times. In a later analysis, co-occurring TCRs were grouped using DBSCAN, with TCRdist sequence similarity added in when clustering inside HLA-allele-positive subsets. Repertoires with fewer than 30,000 or more than 120,000 public chains were left out of co-occurrence clustering, as were a handful of repertoires with anomalous nucleotide sharing. The clones in this table, taken by TCRdb from immuneACCESS, are in-frame only. Not every clone is retained; where verified, under half of the shortfall comes from an unresolved V gene, and the cause of the rest is unknown. V and J calls and clone size are copied from that table; D and trimming were computed from the DNA. The sample table shows 60,000 to 75,000 clones, and 65% to 90% are seen once. Roughly 10% of the sample belongs to the ten largest clones.

Concerning this clone itself: It lacks a known antigen. Within one base of it there is no much larger clone, and no base qualities were kept.

The cohort comprised hundreds of healthy bone marrow donors. At the time of sampling, all cohort members were nominally healthy, though unrecorded immune exposures were likely present. The donor tested CMV seronegative, placing the donor among the roughly 350 seronegative members of the cohort. Every donor gave a peripheral blood sample, and the peripheral blood mononuclear cells from that sample were used for TCR beta sequencing. The Qiagen DNeasy Blood Extraction Kit was used to extract genomic DNA from the blood cell samples. On the study overall, not on this receptor specifically: At a false discovery rate of 0.05, a later analysis linked about 16,000 TCR beta sequences to specific HLA alleles. The authors suggested that the approach could potentially be generalized to other disease states and immunological phenotypes. For the cohort, immune exposure information was limited to CMV serostatus. The presence/absence analyses assumed that sequencing depth was roughly uniform across donors, and that assumption may not be true. A later genetic analysis associated a missense DCLRE1C variant with V-gene and J-gene trimming of TCR beta chains, and an independent cohort replicated the association. The earlier analysis of fewer than 750 of the donors excluded some 15 rarely observed V segments, including chromosome 9 orphons, because counts were too low. Cytomegalovirus status was reported to be diagnosed by the classifier with high specificity and sensitivity in both the original and validation cohorts. The study listed approximately 160 TCR beta chains as associated with cytomegalovirus. Most TCR sequences were seen in very few donors, while some public TCRs were found in many individuals. Compared with the roughly 600-donor mean, donors in an Asian-associated ancestry cluster had fewer N-insertions in productive TCRs, according to a later genetic analysis. In vitro tests confirmed that a few of the cytomegalovirus-associated TCR beta chains recognize cytomegalovirus antigens. Some IMGT-functional V segments, including TRBV6-2 and TRBV6-3, could not be told apart with the 87-base-pair reads, so those segments were excluded. In a later analysis, TCR association rates were found to vary across HLA loci, with the most associated TCRs seen for DRB1 alleles and the fewest for HLA-C alleles. Broadly in line with IMGT annotations, most TCR beta V segments showed up in productive rearrangements about 87% or about 30% of the time in an earlier analysis of a few hundred of the donors. Only TCR beta chains were sequenced in this cohort, and the absence of alpha or paired-chain data limited detectable features. Strong co-occurrence of HLA alleles, especially DR and DQ, made assigning TCR associations to individual alleles difficult. In a later analysis, most CMV-associated TCR beta chains were found to appear HLA-restricted, with HLA associations seemingly driven largely by CMV exposure. The sequencing pipeline was judged likely to have produced a cluster of highly shared sequence variants as a technical artifact. Linkage disequilibrium might explain the correlated functional status among segregating V segments, but an unknown experimental factor could not be excluded. A further reported finding was that TCR beta sequences accurately predicted the HLA-A and HLA-B alleles for most subjects in the first cohort. HLA typing was unavailable for some donors at each locus, so association tests used only the typed subset. Compared with equally common non-associated chains, HLA-associated TCR beta chains in a later analysis were more clonally expanded and had lower generation probabilities. In a later analysis, several top co-occurrence clusters were reported to appear linked to parvovirus B19, influenza, CMV and Epstein-Barr virus.

Including cysteine and phenylalanine, the CDR3 has 14 amino acids. CDR3 DNA is the only sequence kept; it has 42 bases, read in frame from the first base. The junction shows trimming of 3 bases on V and 8 bases on J, and the gene matches do not reach 7 bases of it. The germline V gene (reference sequence) sets CDR1 to MNHEY and CDR2 to SMNVEV. The TCR sequence derives from a female donor in good health and CMV-seronegative. The sequenced sample was PBMCs. The sequence is built from TRBV27 and TRBJ2-1; a stretch of 7 junction bases matches TRBD2. The nucleotides are TGTGCCAGCAGTTTCCCGACTAGCCTCGATGAGCAGTTCTTC. The encoded protein is CASSFPTSLDEQFF.